These T cell receptor beta chains were read from a single sample in a study of beta chain features in type 1 diabetes. The data were produced by immunoSEQ multiplex PCR, yet TCRdb's version contains in-frame clones alone and is incomplete. The data show about 400,000 clones, about 12% seen once. The sample comprised naive CD4+ T cells from blood. The receptor source for this set is a man aged 18 to 35 in good health. The CDR3 runs from the conserved cysteine through the conserved F or W. Each record gives: clone size, D gene, J gene, V gene, CDR3 DNA, CDR3 protein. A D gene is named only where the DNA matches it firmly. A row's size may be missing; if present it is once, few, many or a size class.

>few|TRBD1|TRBJ2-2|TRBV4-3
TGCGCCAGCAGCCAAGGACAGGGATCGAACACCGGGGAGCTGTTTTTT
CASSQGQGSNTGELFF
>few|.|TRBJ1-1|TRBV14
TGTGCCAGCAGCCCCCCGGGGGGCGGCACTGAAGCTTTCTTT
CASSPPGGGTEAFF
>few|.|TRBJ2-2|TRBV9
TGTGCCAGCAGCGTAGAAGTTGGGGGGACCGGGGAGCTGTTTTTT
CASSVEVGGTGELFF
>.|TRBD2|TRBJ2-4|TRBV14
TGTGCCAGCAGCCGACTAGCGGGAGTCAAAAACATTCAGTACTTC
CASSRLAGVKNIQYF
>.|TRBD1|TRBJ1-5|TRBV7-8
TGTGCCAGCAGCTTAGCACGGACAGGGCGAAATCAGCCCCAGCATTTT
CASSLARTGRNQPQHF
>few|.|TRBJ1-1|TRBV29-1
TGCAGCGGCCGACAGGCGAACACTGAAGCTTTCTTT
CSGRQANTEAFF
>.|TRBD2|TRBJ2-7|TRBV2
TGTGCCAGCAGTGTCGTAGCGGGGGGGCCCGGGGACGAGCAGTACTTC
CASSVVAGGPGDEQYF
>.|TRBD2|TRBJ2-3|TRBV28
TGTGCCAGCACCCAAGCGGGGGGGCTCACAGATACGCAGTATTTT
CASTQAGGLTDTQYF
>few|.|TRBJ2-3|TRBV11-2
TGTGCCAGCAGCCGAGTGCCACGGGGGGCGCTGACAGATACGCAGTATTTT
CASSRVPRGALTDTQYF
>.|TRBD1|TRBJ2-6|TRBV28
TGTGCCAGCAGGGCCGGACAGGGCCTCTCTGGGGCCAACGTCCTGACTTTC
CASRAGQGLSGANVLTF
>.|TRBD2|TRBJ2-3|TRBV29-1
TGCAGCGTTGGAGTAGCGGGAGGAGATAATACGCAGTATTTT
CSVGVAGGDNTQYF